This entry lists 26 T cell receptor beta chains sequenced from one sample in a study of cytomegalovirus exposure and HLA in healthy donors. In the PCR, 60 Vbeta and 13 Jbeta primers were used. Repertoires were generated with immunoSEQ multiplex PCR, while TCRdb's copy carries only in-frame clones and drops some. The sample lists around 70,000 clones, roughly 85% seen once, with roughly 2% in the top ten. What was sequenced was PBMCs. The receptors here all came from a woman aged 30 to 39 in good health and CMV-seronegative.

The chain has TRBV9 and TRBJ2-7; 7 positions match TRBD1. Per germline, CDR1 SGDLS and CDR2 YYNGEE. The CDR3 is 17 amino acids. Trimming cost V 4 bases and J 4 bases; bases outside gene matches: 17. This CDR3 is CASSLRPSGTVTYEQYF. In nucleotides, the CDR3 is TGTGCCAGCAGCTTGCGACCATCCGGGACAGTCACTTACGAGCAGTACTTC.

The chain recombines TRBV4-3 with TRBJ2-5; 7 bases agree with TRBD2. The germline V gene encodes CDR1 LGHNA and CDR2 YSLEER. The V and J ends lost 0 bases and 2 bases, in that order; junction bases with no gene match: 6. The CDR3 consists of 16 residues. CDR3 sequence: CASSQDLEGLQETQYF. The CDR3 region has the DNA TGCGCCAGCAGCCAAGATCTCGAGGGACTACAAGAGACCCAGTACTTC.

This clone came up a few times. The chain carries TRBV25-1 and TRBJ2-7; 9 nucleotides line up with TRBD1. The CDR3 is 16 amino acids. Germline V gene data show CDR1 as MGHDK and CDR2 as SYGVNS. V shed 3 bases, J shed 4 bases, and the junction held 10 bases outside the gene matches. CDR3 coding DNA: TGTGCCAGCAGTGACCCCTCCGGGACAGGGAGGTACGAGCAGTACTTC. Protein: CASSDPSGTGRYEQYF.

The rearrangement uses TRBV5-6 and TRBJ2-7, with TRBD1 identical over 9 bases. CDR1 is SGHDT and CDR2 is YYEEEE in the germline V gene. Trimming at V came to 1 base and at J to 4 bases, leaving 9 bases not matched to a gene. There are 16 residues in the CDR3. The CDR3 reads CASSLYRTGVKYEQYF. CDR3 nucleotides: TGTGCCAGCAGCTTGTATCGGACAGGGGTTAAGTACGAGCAGTACTTC. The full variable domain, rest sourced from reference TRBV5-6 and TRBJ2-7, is DAGVTQSPTHLIKTRGQQVTLRCSPKSGHDTVSWYQQALGQGPQFIFQYYEEEERQRGNFPDRFSGHQFPNYSSELNVNALLLGDSALYLCASSLYRTGVKYEQYFGPGTRLTVT.

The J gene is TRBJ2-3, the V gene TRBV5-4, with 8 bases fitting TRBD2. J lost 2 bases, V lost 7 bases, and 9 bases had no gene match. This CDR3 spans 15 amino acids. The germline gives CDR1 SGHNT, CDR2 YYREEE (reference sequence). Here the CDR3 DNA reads TGTGCCAGCCAGAGCGGGAGCCGCTTCACAGATACGCAGTATTTT. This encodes CASQSGSRFTDTQYF.

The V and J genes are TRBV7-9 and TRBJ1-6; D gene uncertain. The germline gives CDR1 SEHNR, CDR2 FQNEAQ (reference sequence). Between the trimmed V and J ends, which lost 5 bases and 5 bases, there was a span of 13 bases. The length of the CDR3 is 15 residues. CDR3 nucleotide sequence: TGTGCCAGCAGCCGTGGGGAGGAAAATAATTCACCCCTCCACTTT. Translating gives CASSRGEENNSPLHF.

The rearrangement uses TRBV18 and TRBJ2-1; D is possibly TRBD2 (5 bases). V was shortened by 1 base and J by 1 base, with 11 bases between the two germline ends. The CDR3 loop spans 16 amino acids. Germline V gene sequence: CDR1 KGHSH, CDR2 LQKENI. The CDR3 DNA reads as TGTGCCAGCTCACCACGGGTGGGAGAGTCCTACAATGAGCAGTTCTTC. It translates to CASSPRVGESYNEQFF.

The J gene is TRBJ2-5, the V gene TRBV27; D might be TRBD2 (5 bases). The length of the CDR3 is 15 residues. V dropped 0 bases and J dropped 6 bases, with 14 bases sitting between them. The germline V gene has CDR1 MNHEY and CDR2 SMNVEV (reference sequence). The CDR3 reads CASSLSPAEAQTQYF. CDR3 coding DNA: TGTGCCAGCAGTTTATCACCAGCGGAAGCACAGACCCAGTACTTC.

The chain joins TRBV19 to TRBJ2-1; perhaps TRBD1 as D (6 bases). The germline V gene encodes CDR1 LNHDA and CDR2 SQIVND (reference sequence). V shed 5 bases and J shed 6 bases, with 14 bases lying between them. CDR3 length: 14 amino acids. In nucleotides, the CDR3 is TGTGCCAGTAGTCCGAAACGACAGGCCAATGAGCAGTTCTTC. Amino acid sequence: CASSPKRQANEQFF.

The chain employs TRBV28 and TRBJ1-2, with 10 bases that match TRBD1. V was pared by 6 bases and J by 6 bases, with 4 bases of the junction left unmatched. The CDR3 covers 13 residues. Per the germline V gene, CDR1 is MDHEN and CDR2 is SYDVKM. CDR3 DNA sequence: TGTGCCAGCAGCCCGGGACAGGGGAATGGCTACACCTTC. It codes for CASSPGQGNGYTF.

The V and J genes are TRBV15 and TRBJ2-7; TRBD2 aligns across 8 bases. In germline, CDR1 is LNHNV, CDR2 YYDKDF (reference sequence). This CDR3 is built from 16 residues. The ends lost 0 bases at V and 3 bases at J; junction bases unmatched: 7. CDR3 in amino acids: CATSRDEAGAHYEQYF. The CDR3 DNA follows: TGTGCCACCAGCAGAGACGAAGCGGGAGCCCACTACGAGCAGTACTTC.

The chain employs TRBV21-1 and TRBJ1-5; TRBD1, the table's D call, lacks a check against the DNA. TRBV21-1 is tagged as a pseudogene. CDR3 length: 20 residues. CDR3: CASSLRSGTVSPYSNQPQHF. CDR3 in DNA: TGTGCCAGCAGCCTCAGGTCGGGGACAGTCTCACCTTATAGCAATCAGCCCCAGCATTTT.

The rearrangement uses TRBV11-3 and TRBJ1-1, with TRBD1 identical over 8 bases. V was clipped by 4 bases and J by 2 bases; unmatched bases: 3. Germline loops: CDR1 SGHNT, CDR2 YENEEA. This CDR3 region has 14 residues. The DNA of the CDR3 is TGTGCCAGCAGCTCAGGGGGCCGAAACACTGAAGCTTTCTTT. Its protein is CASSSGGRNTEAFF.

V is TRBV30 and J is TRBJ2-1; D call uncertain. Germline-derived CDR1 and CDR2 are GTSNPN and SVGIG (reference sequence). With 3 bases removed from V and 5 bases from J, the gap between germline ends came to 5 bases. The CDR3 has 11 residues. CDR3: CAWSSDNEQFF. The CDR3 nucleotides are TGTGCCTGGAGCAGCGACAATGAGCAGTTCTTC.

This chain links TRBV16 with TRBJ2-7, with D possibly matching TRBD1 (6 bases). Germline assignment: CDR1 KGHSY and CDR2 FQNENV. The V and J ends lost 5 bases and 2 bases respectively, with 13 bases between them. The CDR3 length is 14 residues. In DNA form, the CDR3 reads TGTGCCAGCAGCGATTACAGGGTTCCCTACGAGCAGTACTTC. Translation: CASSDYRVPYEQYF.

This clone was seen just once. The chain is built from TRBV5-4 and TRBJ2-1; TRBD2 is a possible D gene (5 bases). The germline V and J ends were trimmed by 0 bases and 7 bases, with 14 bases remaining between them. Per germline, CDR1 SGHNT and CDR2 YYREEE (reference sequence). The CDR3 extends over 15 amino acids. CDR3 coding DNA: TGTGCCAGCAGCTTGGATCTAGCCTTAGGGAATGAGCAGTTCTTC. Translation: CASSLDLALGNEQFF.

CDR3 amino acids: CASSQEKRMSSYEQYF. The CDR3 nucleotides read TGCGCCAGCAGCCAAGAGAAGCGGATGTCCTCCTACGAGCAGTACTTC. The rearrangement links TRBV4-1 to TRBJ2-7, with D possibly TRBD2 on 5 matching bases. Germline assignment: CDR1 MGHRA and CDR2 YSYEKL. Between the trimmed V and J ends, which lost 0 bases and 0 bases, there was a span of 12 bases. The CDR3 loop spans 16 amino acids.

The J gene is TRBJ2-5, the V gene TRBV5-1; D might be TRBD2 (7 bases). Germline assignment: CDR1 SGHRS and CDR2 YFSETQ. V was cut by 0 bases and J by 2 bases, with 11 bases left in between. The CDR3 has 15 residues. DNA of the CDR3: TGCGCCAGCAGCTTGGACGGGGGGCTGCAAGAGACCCAGTACTTC. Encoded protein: CASSLDGGLQETQYF.

The CDR3 DNA is TGCGCCAGCAGCCAGCCCTACAGGGGGCGGAACACCGGGGAGCTGTTTTTT. Encoded protein: CASSQPYRGRNTGELFF. The chain joins TRBV5-1 to TRBJ2-2, with TRBD1 matching 9 bases. Trimming at V came to 4 bases and at J to 1 base, leaving 8 bases not matched to a gene. Germline V lookup: CDR1 SGHRS, CDR2 YFSETQ. This CDR3 is built from 17 residues.

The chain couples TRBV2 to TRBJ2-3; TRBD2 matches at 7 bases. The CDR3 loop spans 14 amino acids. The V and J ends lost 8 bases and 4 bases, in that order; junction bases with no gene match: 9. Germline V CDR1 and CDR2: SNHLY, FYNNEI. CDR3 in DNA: TGTGCCAGCCAAAGGGTAGCGGGCCCAGATACGCAGTATTTT. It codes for CASQRVAGPDTQYF.

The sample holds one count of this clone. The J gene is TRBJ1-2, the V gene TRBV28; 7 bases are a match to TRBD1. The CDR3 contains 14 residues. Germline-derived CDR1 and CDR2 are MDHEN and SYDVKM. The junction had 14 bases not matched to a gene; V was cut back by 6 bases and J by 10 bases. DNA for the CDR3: TGTGCCAGCAGATACGACAGGGCCGTGGTGGACTACACCTTC. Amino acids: CASRYDRAVVDYTF.

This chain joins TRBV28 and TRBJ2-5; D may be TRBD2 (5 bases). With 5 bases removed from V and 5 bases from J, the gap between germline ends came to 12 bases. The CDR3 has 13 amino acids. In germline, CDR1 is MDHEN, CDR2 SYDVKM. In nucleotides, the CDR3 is TGTGCCAGCAGTGTGCCAGGCGGGGAGACCCAGTACTTC. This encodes CASSVPGGETQYF. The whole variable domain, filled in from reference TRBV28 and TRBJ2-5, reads DVKVTQSSRYLVKRTGEKVFLECVQDMDHENMFWYRQDPGLGLRLIYFSYDVKMKEKGDIPEGYSVSREKKERFSLILESASTNQTSMYLCASSVPGGETQYFGPGTRLLVL.

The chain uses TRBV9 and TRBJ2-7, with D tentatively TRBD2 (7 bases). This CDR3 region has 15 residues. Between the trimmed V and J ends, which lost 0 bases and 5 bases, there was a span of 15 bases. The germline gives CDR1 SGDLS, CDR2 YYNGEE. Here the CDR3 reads CASSVDLGAGDEQYF. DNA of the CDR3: TGTGCCAGCAGCGTAGATCTGGGGGCGGGGGACGAGCAGTACTTC. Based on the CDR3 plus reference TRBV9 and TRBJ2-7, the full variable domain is DSGVTQTPKHLITATGQRVTLRCSPRSGDLSVYWYQQSLDQGLQFLIQYYNGEERAKGNILERFSAQQFPDLHSELNLSSLELGDSALYFCASSVDLGAGDEQYFGPGTRLTVT.

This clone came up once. CDR3 amino acids: CASSRGLAGNEQFF. Here the CDR3 DNA reads TGTGCCAGCAGCCGAGGCCTAGCGGGCAATGAGCAGTTCTTC. This chain connects TRBV11-2 to TRBJ2-1; 8 nucleotides line up with TRBD2. CDR1 is SGHAT and CDR2 is FQNNGV in the germline V gene. The CDR3 covers 14 residues. V was pared by 5 bases and J by 6 bases, with 6 bases of the junction left unmatched.

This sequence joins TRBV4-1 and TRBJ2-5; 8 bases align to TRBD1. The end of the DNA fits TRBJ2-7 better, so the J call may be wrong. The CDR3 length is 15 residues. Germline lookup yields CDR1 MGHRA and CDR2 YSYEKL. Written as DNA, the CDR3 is TGCGCCAGCAGCCTCGAGGACAGGGATTCCTACGAGCAGTACTTC. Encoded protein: CASSLEDRDSYEQYF.

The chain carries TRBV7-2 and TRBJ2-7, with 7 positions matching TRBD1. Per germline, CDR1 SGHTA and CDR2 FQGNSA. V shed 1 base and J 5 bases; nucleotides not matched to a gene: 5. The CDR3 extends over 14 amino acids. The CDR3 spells CASSLGQGRNEQYF. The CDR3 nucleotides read TGTGCCAGCAGCTTAGGACAGGGAAGGAACGAGCAGTACTTC.